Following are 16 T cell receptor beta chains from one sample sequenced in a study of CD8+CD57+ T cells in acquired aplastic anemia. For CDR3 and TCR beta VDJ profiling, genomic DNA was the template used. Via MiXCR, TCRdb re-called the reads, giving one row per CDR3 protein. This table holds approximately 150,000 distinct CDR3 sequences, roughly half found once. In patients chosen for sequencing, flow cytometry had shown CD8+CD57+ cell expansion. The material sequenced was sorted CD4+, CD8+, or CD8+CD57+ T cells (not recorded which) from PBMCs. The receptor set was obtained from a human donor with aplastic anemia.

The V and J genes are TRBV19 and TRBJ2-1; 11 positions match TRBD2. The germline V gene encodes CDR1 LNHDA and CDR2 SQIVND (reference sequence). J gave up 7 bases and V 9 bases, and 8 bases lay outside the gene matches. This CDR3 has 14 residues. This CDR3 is CASCSGRASNEQFF. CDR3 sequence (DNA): TGTGCCAGCTGTAGCGGGAGGGCCAGTAATGAGCAGTTCTTC.

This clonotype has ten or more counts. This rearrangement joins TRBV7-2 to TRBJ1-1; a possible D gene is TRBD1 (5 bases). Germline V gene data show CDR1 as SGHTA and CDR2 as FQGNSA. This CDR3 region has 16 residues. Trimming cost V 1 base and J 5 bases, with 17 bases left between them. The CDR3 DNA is TGTGCCAGCAGCTTAGTAATGGGGGAGCTTAGGACTGAAGCTTTCTTT. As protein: CASSLVMGELRTEAFF.

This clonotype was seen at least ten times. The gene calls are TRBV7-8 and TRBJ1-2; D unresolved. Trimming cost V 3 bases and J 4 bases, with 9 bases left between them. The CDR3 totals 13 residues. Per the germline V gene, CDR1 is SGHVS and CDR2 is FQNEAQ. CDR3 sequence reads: CASSFTEGYGYTF. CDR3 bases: TGTGCCAGCAGCTTCACAGAGGGCTATGGCTACACCTTC.

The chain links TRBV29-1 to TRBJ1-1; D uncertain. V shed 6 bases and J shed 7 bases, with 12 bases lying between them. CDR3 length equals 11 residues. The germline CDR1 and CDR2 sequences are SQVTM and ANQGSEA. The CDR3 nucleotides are TGCAGCGTGGGCTTGAAAAATGAAGCTTTCTTT. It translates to CSVGLKNEAFF.

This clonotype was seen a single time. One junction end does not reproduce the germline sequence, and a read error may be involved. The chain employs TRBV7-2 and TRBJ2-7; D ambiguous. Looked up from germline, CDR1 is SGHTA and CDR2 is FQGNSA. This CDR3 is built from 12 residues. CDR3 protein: CASSLRPKERYF. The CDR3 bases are TGCGCCAGCAGCTTAAGGCCTAAGGAGCGGTACTTC.

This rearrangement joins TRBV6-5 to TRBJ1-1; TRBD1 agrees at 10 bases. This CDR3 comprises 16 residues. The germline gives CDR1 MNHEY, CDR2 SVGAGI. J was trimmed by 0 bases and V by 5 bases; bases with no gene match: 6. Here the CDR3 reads CASSPGQGVMNTEAFF. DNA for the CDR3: TGTGCCAGCAGTCCAGGACAGGGGGTTATGAACACTGAAGCTTTCTTT.

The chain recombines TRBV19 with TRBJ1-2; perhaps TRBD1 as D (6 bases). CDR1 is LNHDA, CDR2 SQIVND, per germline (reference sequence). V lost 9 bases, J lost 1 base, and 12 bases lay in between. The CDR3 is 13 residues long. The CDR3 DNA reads TGTGCCAGCCCAAGGGGGAATAACTATGGCTACACCTTC. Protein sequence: CASPRGNNYGYTF.

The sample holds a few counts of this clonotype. The CDR3: CSVAGTTSSYEQYF. CDR3 bases: TGCAGCGTCGCCGGGACTACCAGCTCCTACGAGCAGTACTTC. This chain uses TRBV29-1 with TRBJ2-7, with 7 bases matching TRBD2. V trimming: 6 bases; J trimming: 0 bases; junction bases outside the gene matches: 8. The CDR3 runs 14 residues. CDR1 is SQVTM and CDR2 is ANQGSEA in the germline V gene.

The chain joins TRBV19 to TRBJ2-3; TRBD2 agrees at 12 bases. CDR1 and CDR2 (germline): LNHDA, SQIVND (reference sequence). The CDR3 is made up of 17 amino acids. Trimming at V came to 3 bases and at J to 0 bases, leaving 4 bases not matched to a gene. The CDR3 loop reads CASSMPSGGVSTDTQYF. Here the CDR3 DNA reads TGTGCCAGTAGTATGCCTAGCGGGGGGGTAAGCACAGATACGCAGTATTTT.

The CDR3 DNA reads TGTGCCAGCAGTGAAGGGACAGGGACTGGGGCCAACGTCCTGACTTTC. Translation: CASSEGTGTGANVLTF. The V call is TRBV2, the J call TRBJ2-6; 8 bases map to TRBD1. The ends lost 1 base at V and 2 bases at J; junction bases unmatched: 1. This CDR3 is 16 amino acids long. Per the germline V gene, CDR1 is SNHLY and CDR2 is FYNNEI.

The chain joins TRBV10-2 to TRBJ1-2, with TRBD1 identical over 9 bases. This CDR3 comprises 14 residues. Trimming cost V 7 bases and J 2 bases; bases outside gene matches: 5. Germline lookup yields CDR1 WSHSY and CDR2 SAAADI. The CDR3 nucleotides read TGCGCCAGCAAGCCGGGACAGGGAAACTATGGCTACACCTTC. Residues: CASKPGQGNYGYTF.

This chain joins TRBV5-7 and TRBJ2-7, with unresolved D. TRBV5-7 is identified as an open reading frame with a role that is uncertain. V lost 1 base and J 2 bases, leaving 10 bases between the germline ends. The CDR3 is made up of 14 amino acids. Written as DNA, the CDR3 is TGTGCCAGCAGCTTGATACAGCCACCCTACGAGCAGTACTTC. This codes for CASSLIQPPYEQYF.

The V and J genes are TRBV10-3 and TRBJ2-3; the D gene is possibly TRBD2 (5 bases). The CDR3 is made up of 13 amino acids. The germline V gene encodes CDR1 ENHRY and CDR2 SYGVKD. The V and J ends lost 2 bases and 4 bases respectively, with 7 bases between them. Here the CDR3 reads CAISEAGADTQYF. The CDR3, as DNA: TGTGCCATCAGTGAGGCGGGCGCAGATACGCAGTATTTT.

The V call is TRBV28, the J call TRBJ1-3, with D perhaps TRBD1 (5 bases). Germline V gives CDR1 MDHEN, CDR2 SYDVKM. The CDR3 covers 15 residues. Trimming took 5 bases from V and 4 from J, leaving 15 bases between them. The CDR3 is CASSLGGTQGNTIYF. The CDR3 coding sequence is TGTGCCAGCAGTCTAGGAGGGACGCAAGGAAACACCATATATTTT.

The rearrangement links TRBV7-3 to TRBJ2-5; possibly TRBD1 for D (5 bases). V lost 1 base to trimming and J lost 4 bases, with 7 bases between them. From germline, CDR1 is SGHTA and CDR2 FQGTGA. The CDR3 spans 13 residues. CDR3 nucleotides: TGTGCCAGCAGCTTAAACCAGGGAGAGACCCAGTACTTC. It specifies CASSLNQGETQYF. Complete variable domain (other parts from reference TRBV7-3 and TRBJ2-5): GAGVSQTPSNKVTEKGKYVELRCDPISGHTALYWYRQSLGQGPEFLIYFQGTGAADDSGLPNDRFFAVRPEGSVSTLKIQRTERGDSAVYLCASSLNQGETQYFGPGTRLLVL.

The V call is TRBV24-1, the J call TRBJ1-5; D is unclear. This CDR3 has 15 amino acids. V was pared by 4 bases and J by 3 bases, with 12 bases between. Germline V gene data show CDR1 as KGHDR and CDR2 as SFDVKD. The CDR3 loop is CATSERERNNQPQHF. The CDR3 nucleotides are TGTGCCACCAGTGAAAGGGAGAGGAACAATCAGCCCCAGCATTTT.